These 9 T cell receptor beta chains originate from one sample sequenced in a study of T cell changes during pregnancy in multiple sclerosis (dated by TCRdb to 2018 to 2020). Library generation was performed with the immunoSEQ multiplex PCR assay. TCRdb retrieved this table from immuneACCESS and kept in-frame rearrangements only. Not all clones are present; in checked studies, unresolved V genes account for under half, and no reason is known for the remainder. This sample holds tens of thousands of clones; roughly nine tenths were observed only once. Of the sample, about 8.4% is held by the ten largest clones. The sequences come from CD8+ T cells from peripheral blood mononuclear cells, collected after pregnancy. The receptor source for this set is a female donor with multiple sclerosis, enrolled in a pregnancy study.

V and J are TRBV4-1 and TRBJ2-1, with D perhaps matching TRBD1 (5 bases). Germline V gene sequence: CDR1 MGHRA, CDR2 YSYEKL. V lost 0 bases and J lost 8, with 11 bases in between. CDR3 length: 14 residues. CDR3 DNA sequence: TGCGCCAGCAGCCAAGAGGGCAGGGTAGATGAGCAGTTCTTC. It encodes CASSQEGRVDEQFF.

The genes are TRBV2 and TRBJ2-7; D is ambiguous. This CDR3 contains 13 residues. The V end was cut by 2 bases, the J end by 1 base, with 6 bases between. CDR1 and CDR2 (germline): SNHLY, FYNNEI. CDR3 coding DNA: TGTGCCAGCAGTGAATTCCAGTCCTACGAGCAGTACTTC. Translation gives CASSEFQSYEQYF.

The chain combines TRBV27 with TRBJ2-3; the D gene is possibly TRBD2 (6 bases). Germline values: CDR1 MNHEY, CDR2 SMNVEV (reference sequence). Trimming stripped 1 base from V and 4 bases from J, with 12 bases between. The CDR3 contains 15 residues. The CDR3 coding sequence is TGTGCCAGCAGTTTATTGGAGGGGAGAGCAGATACGCAGTATTTT. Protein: CASSLLEGRADTQYF.

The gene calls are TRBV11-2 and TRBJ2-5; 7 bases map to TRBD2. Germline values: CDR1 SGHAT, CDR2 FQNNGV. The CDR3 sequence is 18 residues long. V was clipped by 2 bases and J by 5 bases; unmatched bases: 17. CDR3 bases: TGTGCCAGCAGCTTAATGAGATCGGGAGGAACGGCCGAGGAGACCCAGTACTTC. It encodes CASSLMRSGGTAEETQYF.

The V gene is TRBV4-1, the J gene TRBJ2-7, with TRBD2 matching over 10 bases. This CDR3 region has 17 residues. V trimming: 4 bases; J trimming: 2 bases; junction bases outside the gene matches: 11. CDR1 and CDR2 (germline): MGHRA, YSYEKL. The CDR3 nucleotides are TGCGCCAGCAGCCGAAAATACCTAGCGGGAGCACCCTACGAGCAGTACTTC. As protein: CASSRKYLAGAPYEQYF.

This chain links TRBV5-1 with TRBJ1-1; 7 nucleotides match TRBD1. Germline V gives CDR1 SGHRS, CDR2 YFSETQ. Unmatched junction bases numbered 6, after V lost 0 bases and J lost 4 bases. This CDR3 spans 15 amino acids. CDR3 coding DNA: TGCGCCAGCAGCTTGGTGGGACAGATTTTCACTGAAGCTTTCTTT. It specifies CASSLVGQIFTEAFF.

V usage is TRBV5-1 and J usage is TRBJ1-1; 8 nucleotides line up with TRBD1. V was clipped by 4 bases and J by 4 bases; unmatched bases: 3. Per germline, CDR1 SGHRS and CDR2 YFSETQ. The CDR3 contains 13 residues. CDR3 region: CASSATGGTEAFF. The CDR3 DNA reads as TGCGCCAGCAGCGCTACAGGGGGCACTGAAGCTTTCTTT.

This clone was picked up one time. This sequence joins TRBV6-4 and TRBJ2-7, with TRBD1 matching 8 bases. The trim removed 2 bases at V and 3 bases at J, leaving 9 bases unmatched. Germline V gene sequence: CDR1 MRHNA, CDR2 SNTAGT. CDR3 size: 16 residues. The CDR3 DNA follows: TGTGCCAGCAGTGACACGGGCCCCAGGGGGCTCTACGAGCAGTACTTC. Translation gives CASSDTGPRGLYEQYF.

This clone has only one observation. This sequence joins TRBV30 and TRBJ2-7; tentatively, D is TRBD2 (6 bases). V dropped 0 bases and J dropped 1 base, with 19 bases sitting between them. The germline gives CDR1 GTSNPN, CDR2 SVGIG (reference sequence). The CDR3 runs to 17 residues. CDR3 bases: TGTGCCTGGAGTGTAAGATGGGGGGAAGGAATATCCTACGAGCAGTACTTC. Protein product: CAWSVRWGEGISYEQYF.